Reported below is one T cell receptor beta chain. Its antigen is unknown. The entirety of the isolated RNA underwent reverse transcription, so expressed TCRB transcripts were sequenced. TCRdb's copy holds only in-frame clones and misses some; the assay was immunoSEQ multiplex PCR. Of 640,000 or so clones listed, over 10% are singletons. Sorting of CD4+ naive, central memory, regulatory and stem cell-like memory cells was performed via CD45RO/CCR7/CD25/CD127/CD95/CD27. The data derive from a study of beta chain features in type 1 diabetes. Broader study findings: Insertions were fewer and deletions more numerous at VDJ junctions in type 1 diabetes patients. Patients with Type 1 diabetes showed moderately but significantly shorter TCRB CDR3s in all four CD4+ subsets.

Trimming took off 4 bases at V and 3 bases at J, with 16 bases between the two ends. CDR1 SGDLS and CDR2 YYNGEE come from the germline V gene. The CDR3 loop spans 16 amino acids. The specimen sequenced was naive CD4+ T cells from blood. The sequence came from a man aged 18 to 30 with type 1 diabetes. The chain uses TRBV9 and TRBJ2-2; tentatively, D is TRBD2 (7 bases). The CDR3 loop is CASSPTGGFYTGELFF. DNA of the CDR3: TGTGCCAGCAGCCCAACGGGGGGCTTTTACACCGGGGAGCTGTTTTTT.